This is a list of T cell receptor beta chains from one sample in a study of identical twins. TCRdb itself ran the 5' RACE reads through MiXCR, one entry per CDR3 protein. This table holds approximately 240,000 distinct CDR3 sequences, over 13% found once. Sequences were obtained from memory (CD45RO+) T cells sorted from blood. The receptors come from a woman under 30 in good health. The CDR3 runs from the conserved cysteine through the conserved F or W. D genes are given only for firm matches. Not all rows give a size; the values are once, few, many and, for expanded clones, a class.

d_call,j_call,clone_size,v_call,cdr3_nt,cdr3_aa
.,TRBJ2-1,few,TRBV6-2/TRBV6-3,TGTGCCAGCTCCCGGGGGACGTACAATGAGCAGTTCTTC,CASSRGTYNEQFF
TRBD2,TRBJ2-5,.,TRBV6-1,TGTGCCAGCAGGCCCCAGCGGGGGGGCGGAGAGACCCAGTACTTC,CASRPQRGGGETQYF
.,TRBJ1-1,.,TRBV6-1,TGTGCCAGCAGTGAAGCGGCAGGGAACACTGAAGCTTTCTTT,CASSEAAGNTEAFF
.,TRBJ1-4,.,TRBV7-6,TGTGCCAGCAGCTTGTTCCAAGGAGAAAAACTGTTTTTT,CASSLFQGEKLFF
.,TRBJ2-4,.,TRBV5-5,TGTGCCAGCAGCTTGGCGGCGAGGCTAGCCAAAAACATTCAGTACTTC,CASSLAARLAKNIQYF
.,TRBJ1-2,.,TRBV29-1,TGCAGCTTCTATCCGGGCTACACCTTC,CSFYPGYTF
.,TRBJ2-7,.,TRBV5-1,TGCGCCAGCAGCCCCCAGGGTAACGGCGAGCAGTACTTC,CASSPQGNGEQYF
TRBD1,TRBJ2-3,.,TRBV9,TGTGCCAGCAGCGTGACAGGGGATCCAGATACGCAGTATTTT,CASSVTGDPDTQYF
.,TRBJ2-2,.,TRBV3-1,TGTGCCAGCAGCCAAGCTGGACTGAACACCGGGGAGCTGTTTTTT,CASSQAGLNTGELFF
.,TRBJ1-6,few,TRBV6-1,TGTGCCAGCAGTCGCCGGGAGTATAATTCACCCCTCCACTTT,CASSRREYNSPLHF
.,TRBJ2-1,many,TRBV7-9,TGTGCCAGCAAGCCCGGCTACAATGAGCAGTTCTTC,CASKPGYNEQFF
TRBD1,TRBJ1-4,few,TRBV11-2,TGTGCCAGCAGCTCCAGGGGGCAAAGTAATGAAAAACTGTTTTTT,CASSSRGQSNEKLFF
.,TRBJ2-3,.,TRBV5-6,TGTGCCAGCAGCTTTACTAGTTCGGCAGATACGCAGTATTTT,CASSFTSSADTQYF
.,TRBJ1-5,.,TRBV15,TGTGCCACCAGCAGAGATCGGGGGATAGGTCAGCCCCAGCATTTT,CATSRDRGIGQPQHF
.,TRBJ1-6,few,TRBV7-9,TGTGCCAGCAGCTTAAATGGAGTTTCACCCCTCCACTTT,CASSLNGVSPLHF
.,TRBJ2-4,few,TRBV20-1,TGCAGTGCTAGTAACGGACCCAAAAACATTCAGTACTTC,CSASNGPKNIQYF
TRBD1,TRBJ1-2,many,TRBV12-3/TRBV12-4,TGTGCCAGCAGTTTCCGGGACAGCTATGGCTACACCTTC,CASSFRDSYGYTF
TRBD1,TRBJ1-1,few,TRBV5-1,TGCGCCAGCAGCCGACAGGGGAGGCCTGAAGCTTTCTTT,CASSRQGRPEAFF
.,TRBJ1-2,.,TRBV5-1,TGCGCCAGCAGCTTGTCGGACAGAGGCTATGGCTACACCTTC,CASSLSDRGYGYTF
.,TRBJ2-7,few,TRBV7-9,TGTGCCAGCAGCCCAGGGACTGCCAGGGGGAACGAGCAGTACTTC,CASSPGTARGNEQYF
.,TRBJ2-3,few,TRBV12-3/TRBV12-4,TGTGCCAGCACCCTCCGGGGGGCTGGAGATACGCAGTATTTT,CASTLRGAGDTQYF
.,TRBJ1-6,many,TRBV12-3/TRBV12-4,TGTGCCAGCAGTTTTTCAAGGCTGAATTCACCCCTCCACTTT,CASSFSRLNSPLHF
TRBD1,TRBJ2-3,few,TRBV12-3/TRBV12-4,TGTGCCAGCAGCTCCCAGACAGGGTTTAAGGATACGCAGTATTTT,CASSSQTGFKDTQYF
.,TRBJ2-3,few,TRBV7-2,TGTGCCAGCAGCCGACTTGGGCCAGATACGCAGTATTTT,CASSRLGPDTQYF
TRBD1,TRBJ1-6,many,TRBV20-1,TGCAGTGCTAGCCGCCAGGGGGTAAATTCACCCCTCCACTTT,CSASRQGVNSPLHF
.,TRBJ1-5,.,TRBV29-1,TGCAGCGTTGGACTCCAGAATCAGCCCCAGCATTTT,CSVGLQNQPQHF
TRBD2,TRBJ2-1,.,TRBV7-3,TGTGCCAGCAGCTTAAGAGGTGGGGCTAGCGGGGTGAATGAGCAGTTCTTC,CASSLRGGASGVNEQFF
.,TRBJ1-1,few,TRBV2,TGTGCCAGCAGCGGACAGTGGGACACTGAAGCTTTCTTT,CASSGQWDTEAFF
.,TRBJ1-6,.,TRBV20-1,TGCAGTGCTAGAGCCCCGGGTCGGATAGTGACCGGTTCACCCCTCCACTTT,CSARAPGRIVTGSPLHF
TRBD1,TRBJ1-5,.,TRBV24-1,TGTGCCACCAGTGAGGGCGGACAGGGCAGCAATCAGCCCCAGCATTTT,CATSEGGQGSNQPQHF
.,TRBJ1-1,few,TRBV12-3/TRBV12-4,TGTGCCAGCAGTACCAGGGGTTGGGACACTGAAGCTTTCTTT,CASSTRGWDTEAFF
.,TRBJ2-7,.,TRBV3-1,TGTGCCAGCAGCCAATTCCAAGTGGGCGAGCAGTACTTC,CASSQFQVGEQYF
.,TRBJ1-1,few,TRBV20-1,TGCAGTGCTAGAGATGGGACGGGGAACACTGAAGCTTTCTTT,CSARDGTGNTEAFF
TRBD2,TRBJ2-1,few,TRBV5-1,TGCGCCAGCAGCTTGGTAGCGGGGAAGAATGAGCAGTTCTTC,CASSLVAGKNEQFF
.,TRBJ1-1,.,TRBV19,TGTGCCAGTAGAGATAGGGACACTGAAGCTTTCTTT,CASRDRDTEAFF
.,TRBJ2-1,few,TRBV7-3,TGTGCCAGCAGCTTACAGGGGCTTTACAATGAGCAGTTCTTC,CASSLQGLYNEQFF
.,TRBJ1-5,.,TRBV10-3,TGTGCCATCAGTCAGGGGTTTGGTCAGCCCCAGCATTTT,CAISQGFGQPQHF
TRBD1,TRBJ1-2,many,TRBV3-1,TGTGCCAGCAGCCAAGAACTCGGGACAGGGATTTTCTATGGCTACACCTTC,CASSQELGTGIFYGYTF
TRBD2,TRBJ2-7,.,TRBV11-2,TGTGCCAGCAGCACCCGGGAGGGGACCAACTCCTACGAGCAGTACTTC,CASSTREGTNSYEQYF
.,TRBJ1-1,many,TRBV20-1,TGCAGTGCTAGAGATTTTAAGGGGAGAGCTTTTTTT,CSARDFKGRAFF
.,TRBJ2-2,.,TRBV20-1,TGCAGTGCTAGAGATCAGGCCGGAAACACCGGGGAGCTGTTTTTT,CSARDQAGNTGELFF
.,TRBJ2-1,many,TRBV12-3/TRBV12-4,TGTGCCAGCAGCAGACTACACAATGAGCAGTTCTTC,CASSRLHNEQFF